These 26 T cell receptor beta chains originate from one sample sequenced in a study of T cells in Graves' hyperthyroidism and ophthalmopathy. It was RNA transcripts that yielded the amplified TCR beta CDR3 regions. Primed by the HTBI set, a first-round RT-PCR was run on the TCR CDR3. One entry per CDR3 protein results from TCRdb running MiXCR on the multiplex PCR reads. Of roughly 100,000 distinct CDR3 sequences listed, roughly 47% are singletons. Input material: blood. All receptors derive from a man aged 40-50 years with Graves' hyperthyroidism.

V usage is TRBV20-1 and J usage is TRBJ2-7; TRBD1 is a possible D gene (6 bases). This CDR3 comprises 19 residues. V dropped 1 base and J dropped 0 bases, with 25 bases sitting between them. The V gene's germline CDR1 is DFQATT and CDR2 SNEGSKA (reference sequence). As DNA, the CDR3 is TGCAGTGCTAGAGCCCCCAGGGGACAAGGCGGGTGGAACTCCTACGAGCAGTACTTC. Translation: CSARAPRGQGGWNSYEQYF.

This clonotype was seen only once. This chain connects TRBV2 to TRBJ1-2; 8 bases are a match to TRBD1. Germline loops: CDR1 SNHLY, CDR2 FYNNEI. CDR3 size: 13 residues. Losses at the gene ends were 6 bases for V and 4 bases for J; bases not matched to a gene: 4. CDR3 sequence (DNA): TGTGCCAGCAGAGCCCAGGGGGCCTATGGCTACACCTTC. This codes for CASRAQGAYGYTF. Complete variable domain (other parts from reference TRBV2 and TRBJ1-2): EPEVTQTPSHQVTQMGQEVILRCVPISNHLYFYWYRQILGQKVEFLVSFYNNEISEKSEIFDDQFSVERPDGSNFTLKIRSTKLEDSAMYFCASRAQGAYGYTFGSGTRLTVV.

This sequence joins TRBV30 and TRBJ1-1; no definite D call. Trimming removed 3 bases at V and 0 bases at J, with 8 bases between. Per the germline V gene, CDR1 is GTSNPN and CDR2 is SVGIG (reference sequence). This CDR3 is 13 amino acids long. CDR3 sequence reads: CAWRALLNTEAFF. DNA of the CDR3: TGTGCCTGGAGGGCCCTTCTGAACACTGAAGCTTTCTTT.

The chain links TRBV10-1 to TRBJ2-1; TRBD2 might be the D (6 bases). Germline V lookup: CDR1 WNHNN, CDR2 SYGVQD (reference sequence). The CDR3 contains 14 residues. CDR3 coding DNA: TGCGCAACGAAAGAACGGGAGAACCACAATGAGCAGTTCTTC. Its protein is CATKERENHNEQFF.

A word on this clonotype: A read error is possible here, since a much larger clone lies one base away. This chain links TRBV5-1 with TRBJ1-1; TRBD1 might be the D (5 bases). The CDR3 totals 16 residues. Germline V gene sequence: CDR1 SGHRS, CDR2 YFSETQ. The CDR3 loop reads CASSLGETVLNTGAFF. The DNA of the CDR3 is TGCGCCAGCAGCTTGGGAGAGACAGTATTGAACACTGGAGCTTTCTTT.

This clonotype was recorded at least ten times. J is TRBJ2-6 and V is TRBV12-3 or TRBV12-4; D is ambiguous. Trimming cost V 5 bases and J 0 bases, with 11 bases left between them. The CDR3 contains 16 residues. The CDR3 protein is CASSHRPSSGANVLTF. Written as DNA, the CDR3 is TGTGCCAGCAGTCACAGACCGAGCTCTGGGGCCAACGTCCTGACTTTC.

This clonotype appeared many times. The chain couples TRBV10-3 to TRBJ1-1, with D perhaps matching TRBD1 (5 bases). The CDR3 consists of 15 residues. The V and J ends lost 3 bases and 1 base respectively, with 12 bases between them. Germline V gives CDR1 ENHRY, CDR2 SYGVKD. CDR3 in amino acids: CAISDRQPRNTEAFF. The CDR3 DNA reads TGTGCCATCAGTGATCGACAGCCCCGGAACACTGAAGCTTTCTTT.

The chain links TRBV25-1 to TRBJ2-2; TRBD2 might be the D (8 bases). The CDR3 covers 17 residues. Germline V gives CDR1 MGHDK, CDR2 SYGVNS. Trimming shortened V by 6 bases and J by 4 bases, and 21 bases separated the two germline ends. The DNA for the CDR3 is TGTGCCAGCAGCCTCCGGGAGGGGGCGCTAACCACCGGGGAGCTGTTTTTT. Protein sequence: CASSLREGALTTGELFF.

This clonotype was seen once. The chain carries TRBV6-4 and TRBJ1-1; D may be TRBD1 (6 bases). The germline gives CDR1 MRHNA, CDR2 SNTAGT. CDR3 size: 16 residues. V was cut by 2 bases and J by 4 bases, with 17 bases left in between. DNA for the CDR3: TGTGCCAGCAGTGACAGTTCCCGGGGGGCGAGCACTGAAGCTTTCTTT. Protein product: CASSDSSRGASTEAFF.

This clonotype was seen at least ten times. The V gene is TRBV20-1, the J gene TRBJ2-3; 8 nucleotides align to TRBD2. Germline CDR1 DFQATT, CDR2 SNEGSKA (reference sequence). V shed 2 bases, J shed 2 bases, and the junction held 9 bases outside the gene matches. This CDR3 is 16 amino acids long. This CDR3 reads CSARPTLREATDTQYF. The CDR3 DNA is TGCAGTGCTAGACCTACTCTGCGGGAGGCCACAGATACGCAGTATTTT.

This chain connects TRBV10-3 to TRBJ2-5; 7 positions match TRBD1. This CDR3 is built from 14 residues. V lost 10 bases and J lost 5; bases outside the gene matches: 13. CDR1 and CDR2 from the germline V gene are ENHRY and SYGVKD. CDR3 nucleotides: TGTGCCACCAACGGACAGGAATCCTACGAGACCCAGTACTTC. Its translation is CATNGQESYETQYF.

This clonotype was seen at least ten times. The DNA of the CDR3 is TGCAGTGCCGGAGAGAGGGCCCGTGGCACAGATACGCAGTATTTT. Protein product: CSAGERARGTDTQYF. The gene calls are TRBV20-1 and TRBJ2-3; D perhaps matches TRBD2 (5 bases). The germline gives CDR1 DFQATT, CDR2 SNEGSKA (reference sequence). Trimming cost V 6 bases and J 1 base, with 17 bases left between them. CDR3 length equals 15 residues.

This clonotype was observed many times. The CDR3 DNA follows: TGTGCCAGCAGCTCACTACAGGGACGGACTGAAGCTTTCTTT. It specifies CASSSLQGRTEAFF. This chain joins TRBV7-9 and TRBJ1-1, with D possibly matching TRBD1 (6 bases). V was shortened by 4 bases and J by 5 bases, with 14 bases between the two germline ends. The CDR3 contains 14 residues. Germline values: CDR1 SEHNR, CDR2 FQNEAQ (reference sequence).

This chain connects TRBV7-2 to TRBJ2-5; TRBD1 aligns across 7 bases. The length of the CDR3 is 14 residues. Germline lookup yields CDR1 SGHTA and CDR2 FQGNSA. J was trimmed by 4 bases and V by 3 bases; bases with no gene match: 5. The DNA of the CDR3 is TGTGCCAGCAGCTTGGCCGGGACAGCAGAGACCCAGTACTTC. It is translated as CASSLAGTAETQYF.

This clonotype occurred many times. The chain uses TRBV5-5 and TRBJ1-2, with a weak D call TRBD1 (6 bases). There are 12 residues in the CDR3. The V end was cut by 4 bases, the J end by 8 bases, with 12 bases between. In germline, CDR1 is SGHKS, CDR2 YYEKEE (reference sequence). The CDR3 spells CASSRRQEGYTF. CDR3 bases: TGTGCCAGCAGCCGGAGACAGGAGGGCTACACCTTC.

Regarding this clonotype: A junction end diverges from the germline sequence, so it may reflect a read error. This rearrangement joins TRBV6-6 to TRBJ1-4; 8 nucleotides agree with TRBD1. This CDR3 has 15 amino acids. Germline V gene sequence: CDR1 MNHNY, CDR2 SVGAGI (reference sequence). CDR3 bases: TGTGCCAGCAGTTACTCGAGACAGGGGTCTGAGAAACTGCTTTTT. Translating it yields CASSYSRQGSEKLLF.

This clonotype was recorded at least ten times. The V and J genes are TRBV5-6 and TRBJ2-7; possible D gene TRBD2, 5 bases. The germline V gene encodes CDR1 SGHDT and CDR2 YYEEEE. The CDR3 contains 13 residues. V lost 5 bases, J lost 1 base, and 10 bases lay in between. This CDR3 reads CASSRGPSYEQYF. DNA for the CDR3: TGTGCCAGCAGTCGGGGTCCATCCTACGAGCAGTACTTC.

At least ten counts were recorded for this clonotype. V is TRBV5-1 and J is TRBJ2-5; TRBD2 might be the D (7 bases). The CDR3 is 15 residues long. Germline assignment: CDR1 SGHRS and CDR2 YFSETQ. The V end was cut by 0 bases, the J end by 3 bases, with 12 bases between. In DNA form, the CDR3 reads TGCGCCAGCAGCTTGGGCGGGGGCAGGAAAGAGACCCAGTACTTC. It is translated as CASSLGGGRKETQYF.

This clonotype was seen a few times. The chain employs TRBV6-4 and TRBJ2-5, with 8 bases fitting TRBD1. The CDR3 totals 13 residues. The V gene's germline CDR1 is MRHNA and CDR2 SNTAGT. J was trimmed by 9 bases and V by 3 bases; bases with no gene match: 6. The CDR3 DNA is TGTGCCAGCAGTGAGTGGGGACAGGAGCCCCAGTACTTC. Translation gives CASSEWGQEPQYF.

The rearrangement uses TRBV19 and TRBJ2-1; D is perhaps TRBD2 (6 bases). The CDR3 runs 13 residues. The V gene lost 1 base and the J gene lost 8 bases, with 9 bases spanning the gap. In germline, CDR1 is LNHDA, CDR2 SQIVND (reference sequence). The CDR3 DNA reads as TGTGCCAGTAGTATAGCGGGAGTATATGAGCAGTTCTTC. This sequence encodes CASSIAGVYEQFF.

The chain has TRBV7-3 and TRBJ2-7, with TRBD2 identical over 10 bases. Trimming at V came to 1 base and at J to 7 bases, leaving 7 bases not matched to a gene. Looked up from germline, CDR1 is SGHTA and CDR2 is FQGTGA. The CDR3 has 15 amino acids. The CDR3 DNA follows: TGTGCCAGCAGCTTAAATCCTAGCGGGAGAGTGGAGCAGTACTTC. Its protein product is CASSLNPSGRVEQYF.

Many counts were recorded for this clonotype. The chain uses TRBV7-6 and TRBJ2-2; D possibly corresponds to TRBD2 (5 bases). Trimming removed 7 bases from V and 1 base from J, with 10 bases in between. Per the germline V gene, CDR1 is SGHVS and CDR2 is FNYEAQ. The CDR3 length is 14 residues. CDR3 sequence: CASTLGGNTGELFF. The CDR3 nucleotides are TGTGCCAGCACCCTAGGAGGGAACACCGGGGAGCTGTTTTTT.

There are many counts of this clonotype. The chain recombines TRBV11-2 with TRBJ1-2; D perhaps matches TRBD1 (5 bases). CDR3 length: 14 amino acids. Trimming removed 3 bases from V and 1 base from J, with 9 bases in between. Per germline, CDR1 SGHAT and CDR2 FQNNGV. The CDR3 coding sequence is TGTGCCAGCAGCTTCGGGGACTTTAACTATGGCTACACCTTC. Amino acids: CASSFGDFNYGYTF.

The V call is TRBV19, the J call TRBJ2-2; TRBD2 might be the D (6 bases). Germline CDR1 reads LNHDA; CDR2 reads SQIVND (reference sequence). With 7 bases removed from V and 1 base from J, the gap between germline ends came to 13 bases. This CDR3 spans 15 amino acids. The CDR3 spells CASTVRAGNTGELFF. CDR3 nucleotides: TGTGCCAGTACGGTGCGAGCGGGGAACACCGGGGAGCTGTTTTTT. Filled out from reference TRBV19 and TRBJ2-2, the complete variable domain reads DGGITQSPKYLFRKEGQNVTLSCEQNLNHDAMYWYRQDPGQGLRLIYYSQIVNDFQKGDIAEGYSVSREKKESFPLTVTSAQKNPTAFYLCASTVRAGNTGELFFGEGSRLTVL.

This clonotype was seen ten or more times. The chain couples TRBV19 to TRBJ2-7; TRBD2 matches 11 bases. V shed 4 bases, J shed 3 bases, and the junction held 2 bases outside the gene matches. Germline CDR1 reads LNHDA; CDR2 reads SQIVND (reference sequence). The CDR3 is made up of 14 amino acids. CDR3 DNA: TGTGCCAGTAGTACGGGGACTAGCGGCTACGAGCAGTACTTC. Translation: CASSTGTSGYEQYF.

V usage is TRBV12-3 or TRBV12-4 and J usage is TRBJ2-5; D might be TRBD2 (5 bases). The CDR3 is 13 residues long. Trimming removed 6 bases from V and 5 bases from J, with 13 bases in between. As DNA, the CDR3 is TGTGCCAGCAGACCTACTAGGGAGGAGACCCAGTACTTC. This encodes CASRPTREETQYF.